The rows below give T cell receptor beta chains drawn from one sample of a study of blood T cell repertoires in COVID-19. Using immunoSEQ multiplex PCR, the repertoire was profiled, and TCRdb retains in-frame clones only, with some absent. The profile shows around 130,000 clones, approximately 80% of them singletons. The sample taken for sequencing was peripheral blood. Receptors were obtained from a woman aged 45-65 years with acute or convalescent COVID-19. CDR3s include the opening cysteine and the closing phenylalanine or tryptophan. Each record gives: D gene, clone size, V gene, J gene, CDR3 protein, CDR3 DNA. The D gene is left open where the match is weak. A row's size may be missing; if present it is once, few, many or a size class.

d_call: -
clone_size: -
v_call: TRBV6-5
j_call: TRBJ1-2
cdr3_aa: CASSMPDYFYGYTF
cdr3_nt: TGTGCCAGCAGCATGCCTGACTACTTCTATGGCTACACCTTC

d_call: -
clone_size: -
v_call: TRBV12-3/TRBV12-4
j_call: TRBJ1-1
cdr3_aa: CASRTRDTKAFF
cdr3_nt: TGTGCCAGCAGAACTCGGGACACCAAAGCTTTCTTT

d_call: -
clone_size: -
v_call: TRBV5-6
j_call: TRBJ1-2
cdr3_aa: CASSLRGYGYTF
cdr3_nt: TGTGCCAGCAGCCTTCGGGGATATGGCTACACCTTC

d_call: -
clone_size: -
v_call: TRBV19
j_call: TRBJ1-1
cdr3_aa: CASSIPFRGVNTEAFF
cdr3_nt: TGTGCCAGTAGTATCCCTTTCAGGGGCGTGAACACTGAAGCTTTCTTT

d_call: TRBD1
clone_size: -
v_call: TRBV6-6
j_call: TRBJ1-1
cdr3_aa: CASSSTGSRAEAFF
cdr3_nt: TGTGCCAGCAGTTCGACAGGGTCAAGGGCTGAAGCTTTCTTT

d_call: TRBD2
clone_size: -
v_call: TRBV2
j_call: TRBJ2-2
cdr3_aa: CASSGPDGGVTGELFF
cdr3_nt: TGTGCCAGCAGTGGGCCGGACGGGGGGGTCACCGGGGAGCTGTTTTTT

d_call: -
clone_size: -
v_call: TRBV4-1
j_call: TRBJ2-1
cdr3_aa: CASSQELLGLAMGEQFF
cdr3_nt: TGCGCCAGCAGCCAAGAACTCCTAGGGCTAGCGATGGGTGAGCAGTTCTTC

d_call: TRBD1
clone_size: -
v_call: TRBV19
j_call: TRBJ2-3
cdr3_aa: CASSIGGQAGTQYF
cdr3_nt: TGTGCCAGTAGTATAGGGGGACAGGCCGGTACGCAGTATTTT

d_call: -
clone_size: -
v_call: TRBV6-5
j_call: TRBJ1-1
cdr3_aa: CASNMVLNTEAFF
cdr3_nt: TGTGCCAGCAACATGGTATTGAACACTGAAGCTTTCTTT

d_call: -
clone_size: -
v_call: TRBV30
j_call: TRBJ2-1
cdr3_aa: CAWADRHNEQFF
cdr3_nt: TGTGCCTGGGCGGACAGACACAATGAGCAGTTCTTC

d_call: -
clone_size: few
v_call: TRBV10-3
j_call: TRBJ2-1
cdr3_aa: CAISEGLPYNEQFF
cdr3_nt: TGTGCCATCAGTGAGGGCCTTCCATACAATGAGCAGTTCTTC

d_call: TRBD1
clone_size: few
v_call: TRBV5-6
j_call: TRBJ1-5
cdr3_aa: CASSSGTDRVSNQPQHF
cdr3_nt: TGTGCCAGCAGCTCCGGTACTGACAGGGTAAGCAATCAGCCCCAGCATTTT

d_call: TRBD2
clone_size: -
v_call: TRBV6-2/TRBV6-3
j_call: TRBJ2-1
cdr3_aa: CASSLAGGLYLNNEQFF
cdr3_nt: TGTGCCAGCAGTCTGGCGGGGGGGCTTTATTTAAACAATGAGCAGTTCTTC

d_call: -
clone_size: -
v_call: TRBV6-1
j_call: TRBJ2-7
cdr3_aa: CASSNPRGAGEQYF
cdr3_nt: TGTGCCAGCAGCAATCCTCGGGGGGCGGGAGAGCAGTACTTC